A selection of T cell receptor beta chains follows, all from one sample in a study of post-analysis software for immune sequencing data. MiXCR was run by TCRdb on the PCR reads, yielding one entry per CDR3 protein. The sample includes roughly 600,000 distinct CDR3 sequences, 40% to 50% of them seen just once. The sequenced sample consisted of blood. These receptors were collected from a girl under 18 with multiple sclerosis. Both conserved end residues are part of each CDR3. A D gene is named only where the DNA matches it firmly. Some rows mark clone size as missing; the rest say once, few, many or name a class of expanded clone.

CDR3 length | J gene | clone size | V gene | D gene | CDR3 protein | CDR3 DNA
16 | TRBJ2-3 | . | TRBV6-1 | TRBD2 | CASSAGTSGYTDTQYF | TGTGCCAGCAGTGCCGGGACTAGCGGTTACACAGATACGCAGTATTTT
12 | TRBJ2-7 | . | TRBV20-1 | . | CSAIRDQGEQYF | TGCAGTGCTATAAGGGACCAGGGCGAGCAGTACTTC
14 | TRBJ2-7 | . | TRBV12-3/TRBV12-4 | . | CASSAFDSHYEQYF | TGTGCCAGCAGCGCCTTCGACAGTCACTACGAGCAGTACTTC
16 | TRBJ2-5 | . | TRBV12-3/TRBV12-4 | TRBD2 | CASRKFRVAGEATQYF | TGTGCCAGCAGAAAGTTTAGGGTCGCGGGAGAAGCGACCCAGTACTTC
16 | TRBJ2-1 | few | TRBV4-1 | TRBD2 | CASSQTSGRFSNEQFF | TGCGCCAGCAGCCAGACTAGCGGGAGGTTTAGCAATGAGCAGTTCTTC
15 | TRBJ2-3 | . | TRBV2 | TRBD2 | CASRQAGGETDTQYF | TGTGCCAGCAGGCAGGCGGGAGGAGAGACAGATACGCAGTATTTT
18 | TRBJ2-1 | . | TRBV5-1 | TRBD2 | CASSLVVLAGNVFNEQFF | TGCGCCAGCAGCTTGGTGGTTCTAGCGGGGAATGTATTCAATGAGCAGTTCTTC
14 | TRBJ2-7 | few | TRBV5-1 | . | CASSSGDGAYEQYF | TGCGCCAGCAGCTCGGGGGACGGGGCCTACGAGCAGTACTTC
16 | TRBJ2-1 | many | TRBV7-8 | . | CASSFATGRDYNEQFF | TGTGCCAGCAGCTTCGCGACAGGTCGAGACTACAATGAGCAGTTCTTC
14 | TRBJ2-3 | . | TRBV10-3 | . | CAISAPDSTDTQYF | TGTGCCATCAGTGCCCCTGATAGCACGGATACGCAGTATTTT
13 | TRBJ1-1 | few | TRBV6-5 | . | CASSYAQATEAFF | TGTGCCAGCAGTTATGCACAGGCAACTGAAGCTTTCTTT
13 | TRBJ1-2 | . | TRBV12-3/TRBV12-4 | . | CASSRQENYGYTF | TGTGCCAGCAGTCGTCAGGAAAACTATGGCTACACCTTC
15 | TRBJ2-1 | . | TRBV5-1 | . | CASSLTTGYGNEQFF | TGCGCCAGCAGCTTGACAACAGGGTACGGGAATGAGCAGTTCTTC
14 | TRBJ2-7 | few | TRBV5-1 | . | CASSLEGMIYEQYF | TGCGCCAGCAGCTTGGAAGGGATGATCTACGAGCAGTACTTC
15 | TRBJ2-7 | . | TRBV6-1 | . | CASSEYRGYSYEQYF | TGTGCCAGCAGTGAATATCGCGGGTACTCCTACGAGCAGTACTTC
14 | TRBJ2-5 | once | TRBV5-1 | . | CASSLGTVKETQYF | TGCGCCAGCAGCCTTGGGACGGTGAAAGAGACCCAGTACTTC
13 | TRBJ2-7 | . | TRBV6-5 | TRBD1 | CASRIGTGNEQYF | TGTGCCAGCAGAATAGGGACAGGGAACGAGCAGTACTTC
13 | TRBJ1-2 | few | TRBV6-5 | . | CASRLPWPYGYTF | TGTGCCAGCCGCCTTCCCTGGCCCTATGGCTACACCTTC
16 | TRBJ2-1 | . | TRBV7-2 | TRBD2 | CASSLGTSGRRNEQFF | TGTGCCAGCAGCTTAGGGACTAGCGGGCGGCGGAATGAGCAGTTCTTC
11 | TRBJ2-3 | . | TRBV20-1 | . | CSAQRADTQYF | TGCAGTGCCCAGAGGGCAGATACGCAGTATTTT
15 | TRBJ2-1 | . | TRBV5-6 | . | CASSRSSSSYNEQFF | TGTGCCAGCAGCCGTAGCTCAAGCTCCTACAATGAGCAGTTCTTC
19 | TRBJ2-1 | . | TRBV27 | . | CASSLFGWGASSMNNEQFF | TGTGCCAGCAGTTTATTTGGTTGGGGCGCCAGCTCAATGAACAATGAGCAGTTCTTC
15 | TRBJ2-5 | few | TRBV21-1 | . | CASTGEGGREETQYF | TGTGCCAGCACTGGGGAGGGGGGCCGGGAAGAGACCCAGTACTTC
15 | TRBJ2-2 | . | TRBV6-4 | TRBD1 | CASSVGQGNTGELFF | TGTGCCAGCAGTGTCGGACAGGGGAACACCGGGGAGCTGTTTTTT